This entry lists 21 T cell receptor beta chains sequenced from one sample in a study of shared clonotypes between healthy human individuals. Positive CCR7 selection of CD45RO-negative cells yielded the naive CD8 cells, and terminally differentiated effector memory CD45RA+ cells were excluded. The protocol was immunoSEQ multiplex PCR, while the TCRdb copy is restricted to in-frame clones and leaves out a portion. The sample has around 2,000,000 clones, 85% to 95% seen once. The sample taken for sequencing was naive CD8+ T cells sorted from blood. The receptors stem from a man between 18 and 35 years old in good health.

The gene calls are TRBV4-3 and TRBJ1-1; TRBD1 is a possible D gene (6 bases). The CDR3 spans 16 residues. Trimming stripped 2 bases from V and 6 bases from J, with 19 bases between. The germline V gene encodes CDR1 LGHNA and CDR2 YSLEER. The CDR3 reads CASSQTTRAGESEAFF. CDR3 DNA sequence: TGCGCCAGCAGCCAAACCACGCGGGCAGGGGAATCTGAAGCTTTCTTT.

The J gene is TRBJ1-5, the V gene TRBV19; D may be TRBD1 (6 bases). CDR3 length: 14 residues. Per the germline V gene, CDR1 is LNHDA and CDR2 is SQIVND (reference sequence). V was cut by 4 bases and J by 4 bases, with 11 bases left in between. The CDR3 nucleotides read TGTGCCAGTAGTAACCAGGGGCGGAATCAGCCCCAGCATTTT. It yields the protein CASSNQGRNQPQHF.

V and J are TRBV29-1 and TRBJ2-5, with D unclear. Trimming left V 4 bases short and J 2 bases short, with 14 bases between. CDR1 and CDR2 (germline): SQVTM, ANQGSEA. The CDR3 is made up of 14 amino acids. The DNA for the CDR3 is TGCAGCGTTGTCCTACTGTGGGAACAAGAGACCCAGTACTTC. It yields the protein CSVVLLWEQETQYF.

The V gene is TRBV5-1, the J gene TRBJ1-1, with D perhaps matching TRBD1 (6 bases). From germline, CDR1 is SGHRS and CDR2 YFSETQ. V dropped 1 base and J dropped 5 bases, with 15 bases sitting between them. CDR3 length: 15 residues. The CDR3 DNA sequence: TGCGCCAGCAGCTTGACCGGGGGCGCCCAGACTGAAGCTTTCTTT. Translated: CASSLTGGAQTEAFF. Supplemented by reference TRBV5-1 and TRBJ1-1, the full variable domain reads KAGVTQTPRYLIKTRGQQVTLSCSPISGHRSVSWYQQTPGQGLQFLFEYFSETQRNKGNFPGRFSGRQFSNSRSEMNVSTLELGDSALYLCASSLTGGAQTEAFFGQGTRLTVV.

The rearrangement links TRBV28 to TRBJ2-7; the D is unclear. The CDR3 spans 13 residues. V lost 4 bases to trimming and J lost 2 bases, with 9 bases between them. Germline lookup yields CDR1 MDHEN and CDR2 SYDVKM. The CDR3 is CASSYLRTYEQYF. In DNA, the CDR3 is TGTGCCAGCAGTTATTTAAGAACCTACGAGCAGTACTTC. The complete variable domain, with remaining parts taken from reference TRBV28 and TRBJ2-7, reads DVKVTQSSRYLVKRTGEKVFLECVQDMDHENMFWYRQDPGLGLRLIYFSYDVKMKEKGDIPEGYSVSREKKERFSLILESASTNQTSMYLCASSYLRTYEQYFGPGTRLTVT.

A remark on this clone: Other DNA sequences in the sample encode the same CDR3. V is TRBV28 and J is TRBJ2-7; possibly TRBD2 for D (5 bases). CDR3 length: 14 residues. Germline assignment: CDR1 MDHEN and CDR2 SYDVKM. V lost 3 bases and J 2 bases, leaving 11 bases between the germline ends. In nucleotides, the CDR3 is TGTGCCAGCAGTTTTCGGGGTTTGACCTACGAGCAGTACTTC. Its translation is CASSFRGLTYEQYF.

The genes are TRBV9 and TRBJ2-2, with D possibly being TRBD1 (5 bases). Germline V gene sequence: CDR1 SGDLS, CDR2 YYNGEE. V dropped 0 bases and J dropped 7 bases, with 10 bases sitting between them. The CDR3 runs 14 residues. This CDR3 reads CASSVADSDGELFF. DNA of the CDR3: TGTGCCAGCAGCGTAGCTGACAGCGACGGGGAGCTGTTTTTT.

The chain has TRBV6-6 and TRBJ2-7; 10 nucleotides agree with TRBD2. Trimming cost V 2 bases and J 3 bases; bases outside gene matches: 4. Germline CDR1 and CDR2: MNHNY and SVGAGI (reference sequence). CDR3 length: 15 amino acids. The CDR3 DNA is TGTGCCAGCAGTTACGGAGCGGGGGGGATCTACGAGCAGTACTTC. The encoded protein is CASSYGAGGIYEQYF.

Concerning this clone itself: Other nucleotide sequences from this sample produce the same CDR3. The CDR3 here is CASSFGTGVSYEQYF. Written as DNA, the CDR3 is TGTGCCAGCAGCTTTGGGACAGGGGTATCCTACGAGCAGTACTTC. V gene TRBV5-6 combines with J gene TRBJ2-7, with 10 nucleotides matching TRBD1. The CDR3 has 15 amino acids. Germline loops: CDR1 SGHDT, CDR2 YYEEEE. The V and J ends lost 2 bases and 1 base, in that order; junction bases with no gene match: 3.

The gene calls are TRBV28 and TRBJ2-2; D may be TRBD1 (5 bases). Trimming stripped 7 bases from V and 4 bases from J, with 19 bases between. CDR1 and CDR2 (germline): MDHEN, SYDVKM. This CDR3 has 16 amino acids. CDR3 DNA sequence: TGTGCCAGCACAACCTGGCAGGGTTCGGGCACCGGGGAGCTGTTTTTT. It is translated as CASTTWQGSGTGELFF.

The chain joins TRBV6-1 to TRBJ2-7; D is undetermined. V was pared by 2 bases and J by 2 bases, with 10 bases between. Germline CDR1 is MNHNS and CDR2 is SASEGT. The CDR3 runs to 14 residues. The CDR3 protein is CASSELGTTYEQYF. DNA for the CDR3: TGTGCCAGCAGTGAACTAGGCACGACCTACGAGCAGTACTTC.

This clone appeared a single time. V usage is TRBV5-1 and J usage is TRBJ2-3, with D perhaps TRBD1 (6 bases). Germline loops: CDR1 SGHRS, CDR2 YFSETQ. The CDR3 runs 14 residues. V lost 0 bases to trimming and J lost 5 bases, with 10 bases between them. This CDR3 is CASSLESTGDTQYF. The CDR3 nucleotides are TGCGCCAGCAGCTTGGAGTCGACAGGAGATACGCAGTATTTT. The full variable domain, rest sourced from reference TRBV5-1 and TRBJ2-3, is KAGVTQTPRYLIKTRGQQVTLSCSPISGHRSVSWYQQTPGQGLQFLFEYFSETQRNKGNFPGRFSGRQFSNSRSEMNVSTLELGDSALYLCASSLESTGDTQYFGPGTRLTVL.

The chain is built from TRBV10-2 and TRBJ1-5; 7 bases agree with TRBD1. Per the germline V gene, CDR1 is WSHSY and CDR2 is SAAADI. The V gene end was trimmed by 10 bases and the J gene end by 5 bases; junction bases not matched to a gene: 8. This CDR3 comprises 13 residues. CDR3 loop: CAIGEGAYQPQHF. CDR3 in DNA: TGCGCCATCGGAGAGGGGGCTTATCAGCCCCAGCATTTT.

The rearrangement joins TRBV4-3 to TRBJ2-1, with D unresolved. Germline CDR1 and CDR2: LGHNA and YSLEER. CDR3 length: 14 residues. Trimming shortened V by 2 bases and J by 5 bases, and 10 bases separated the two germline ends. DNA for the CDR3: TGCGCCAGCAGCCAATACTCCAAAGACAATGAGCAGTTCTTC. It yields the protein CASSQYSKDNEQFF.

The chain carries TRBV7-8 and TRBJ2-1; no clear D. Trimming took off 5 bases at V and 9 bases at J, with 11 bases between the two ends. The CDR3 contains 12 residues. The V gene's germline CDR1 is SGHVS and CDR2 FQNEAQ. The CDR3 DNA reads TGTGCCAGCAGCCCCGGATTGTTTGAGCAGTTCTTC. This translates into CASSPGLFEQFF. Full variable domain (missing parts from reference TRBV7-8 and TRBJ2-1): GAGVSQSPRYKVAKRGQDVALRCDPISGHVSLFWYQQALGQGPEFLTYFQNEAQLDKSGLPSDRFFAERPEGSVSTLKIQRTQQEDSAVYLCASSPGLFEQFFGPGTRLTVL.

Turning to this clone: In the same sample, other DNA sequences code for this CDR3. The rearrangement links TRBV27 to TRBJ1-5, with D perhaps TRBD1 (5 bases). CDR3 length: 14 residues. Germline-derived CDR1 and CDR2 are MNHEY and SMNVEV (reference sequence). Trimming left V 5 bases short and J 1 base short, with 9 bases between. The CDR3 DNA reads TGTGCCAGCAGTCCCAGGGAGAGCAATCAGCCCCAGCATTTT. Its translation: CASSPRESNQPQHF.

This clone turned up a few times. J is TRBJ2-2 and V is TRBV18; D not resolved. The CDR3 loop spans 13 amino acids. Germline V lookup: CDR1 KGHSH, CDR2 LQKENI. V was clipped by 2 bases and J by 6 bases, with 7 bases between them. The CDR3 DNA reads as TGTGCCAGCTCACCAGACTCTGCCGGGGAGCTGTTTTTT. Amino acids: CASSPDSAGELFF.

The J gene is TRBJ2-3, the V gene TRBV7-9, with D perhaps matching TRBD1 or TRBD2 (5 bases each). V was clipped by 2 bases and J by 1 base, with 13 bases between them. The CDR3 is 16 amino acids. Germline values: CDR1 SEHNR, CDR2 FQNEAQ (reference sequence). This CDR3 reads CASSLNRGRGTDTQYF. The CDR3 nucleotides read TGTGCCAGCAGCTTAAACCGGGGCCGGGGCACAGATACGCAGTATTTT.

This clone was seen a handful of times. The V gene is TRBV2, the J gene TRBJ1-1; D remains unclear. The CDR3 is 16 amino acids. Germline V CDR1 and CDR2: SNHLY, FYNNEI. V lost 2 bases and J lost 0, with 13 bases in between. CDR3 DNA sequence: TGTGCCAGCAGTGAATCAGCGACATTGGTGAACACTGAAGCTTTCTTT. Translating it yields CASSESATLVNTEAFF. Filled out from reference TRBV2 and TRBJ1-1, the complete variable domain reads EPEVTQTPSHQVTQMGQEVILRCVPISNHLYFYWYRQILGQKVEFLVSFYNNEISEKSEIFDDQFSVERPDGSNFTLKIRSTKLEDSAMYFCASSESATLVNTEAFFGQGTRLTVV.

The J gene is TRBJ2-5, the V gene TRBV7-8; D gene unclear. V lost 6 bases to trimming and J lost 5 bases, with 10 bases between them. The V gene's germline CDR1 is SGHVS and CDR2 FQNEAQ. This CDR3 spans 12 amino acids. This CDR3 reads CASRGPRETQYF. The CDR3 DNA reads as TGTGCCAGCAGGGGTCCTCGGGAGACCCAGTACTTC.

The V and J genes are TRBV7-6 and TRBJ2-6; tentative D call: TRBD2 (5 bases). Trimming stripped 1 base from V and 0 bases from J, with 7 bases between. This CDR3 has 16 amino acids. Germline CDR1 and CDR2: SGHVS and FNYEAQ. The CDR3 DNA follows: TGTGCCAGCAGCTTAGGTGCGGGCTCTGGGGCCAACGTCCTGACTTTC. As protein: CASSLGAGSGANVLTF.